This T cell receptor (beta chain) emerged from a study of T-cell memory formation after mild COVID-19. Trimming pared 7 bases from V and 7 bases from J, leaving 11 bases between. The germline gives CDR1 SQVTM, CDR2 ANQGSEA. The CDR3 totals 11 residues. General study results and limits: Day 15 to 85 contractors were CD4/CD8 balanced; later expanders leaned CD4+. Several responding clones turned up in pre-infection memory, indicating that cross-reactive memory may have taken part. CD4+ clones that contracted lay mainly in CM and EM; CD8+ ones lay in EMRA.

This clonotype was seen only a few times. Its antigen remains unknown. Libraries for TCRalpha and TCRbeta carried sample barcodes and unique molecular identifiers via 5'RACE. A single record per CDR3 protein comes from TCRdb applying MiXCR to the 5' RACE reads. The sample lists hundreds of thousands of distinct CDR3 sequences, 20% to 25% occurring once. This clonotype originated in an adult woman who had mild COVID-19 (a few samples of this study predate the infection). Cell type and time point are not known. This rearrangement joins TRBV29-1 to TRBJ1-3; D call uncertain. Source material: PBMCs or a T cell subset sorted from them (not recorded which). This CDR3 is CSARGSNTIYF. Here the CDR3 DNA reads TGCAGCGCCCGCGGATCCAACACCATATATTTT. Full variable domain (remainder filled in from reference TRBV29-1 and TRBJ1-3): SAVISQKPSRDICQRGTSLTIQCQVDSQVTMMFWYRQQPGQSLTLIATANQGSEATYESGFVIDKFPISRPNLTFSTLTVSNMSPEDSSIYLCSARGSNTIYFGEGSWLTVV.